These 27 T cell receptor beta chains originate from one sample sequenced in a study of T cell responses to AZD1222 COVID-19 vaccine. Assay used: immunoSEQ multiplex PCR; TCRdb lists only in-frame clones, some missing. The repertoire holds 50,000 or so clones, with 75% to 90% as singletons. The specimen comprised peripheral blood, sampled 28 days after the second AZD1222 dose. The source is an adult who received the AZD1222 COVID-19 vaccine.

This clone was seen a single time. The genes are TRBV11-2 and TRBJ2-3; a weak D match, TRBD2 (6 bases). This CDR3 is 17 amino acids long. Germline CDR1 SGHAT, CDR2 FQNNGV. The V end was cut by 5 bases, the J end by 5 bases, with 23 bases between. DNA for the CDR3: TGTGCCAGCAGCCGAGGAGCGGGCGGTCCCAAGGTAGATACGCAGTATTTT. Translation: CASSRGAGGPKVDTQYF.

The chain carries TRBV21-1 and TRBJ1-3; the D call TRBD1 from the table was never checked on the DNA. TRBV21-1 represents a pseudogene. The CDR3 contains 18 residues. The CDR3 coding sequence is TGTGCCAGCAGCAGAGGGAAACAGGGGGCTCGATCCGGAAACACCATATATTTT. It translates to CASSRGKQGARSGNTIYF.

The V call is TRBV11-2, the J call TRBJ2-1; 7 positions agree with TRBD2. The CDR3 is 16 amino acids. V was pared by 5 bases and J by 4 bases, with 11 bases of the junction left unmatched. The germline gives CDR1 SGHAT, CDR2 FQNNGV. This CDR3 reads CASSPILRGIYNEQFF. Here the CDR3 DNA reads TGTGCCAGCAGCCCCATCCTGCGGGGGATTTACAATGAGCAGTTCTTC.

The chain joins TRBV4-1 to TRBJ2-5, with TRBD1 as a possible D gene (5 bases). Per germline, CDR1 MGHRA and CDR2 YSYEKL. Trimming left V 4 bases short and J 2 bases short, with 14 bases between. This CDR3 has 15 amino acids. The CDR3 sequence is CASSLRGAVQETQYF. CDR3 DNA: TGCGCCAGCAGCCTACGTGGGGCCGTGCAAGAGACCCAGTACTTC.

The chain links TRBV11-2 to TRBJ1-1; no clear D gene. This CDR3 contains 14 residues. Germline V gene lookup returns CDR1 SGHAT and CDR2 FQNNGV. Trimming stripped 5 bases from V and 1 base from J, with 11 bases between. The CDR3 region has the DNA TGTGCCAGCAGCCTCGACAACCCGAACACTGAAGCTTTCTTT. Protein product: CASSLDNPNTEAFF.

The rearrangement uses TRBV5-4 and TRBJ2-2; a possible D gene is TRBD2 (5 bases). Germline V lookup: CDR1 SGHNT, CDR2 YYREEE (reference sequence). This CDR3 is 15 amino acids long. V dropped 2 bases and J dropped 7 bases, with 15 bases sitting between them. CDR3: CASSLYGIGGGELFF. Written as DNA, the CDR3 is TGTGCCAGCAGCTTATACGGGATAGGAGGCGGGGAGCTGTTTTTT. Full variable domain (outside the CDR3, taken from reference TRBV5-4 and TRBJ2-2): ETGVTQSPTHLIKTRGQQVTLRCSSQSGHNTVSWYQQALGQGPQFIFQYYREEENGRGNFPPRFSGLQFPNYSSELNVNALELDDSALYLCASSLYGIGGGELFFGEGSRLTVL.

The V gene is TRBV6-5, the J gene TRBJ1-3; D not certain. Trimming pared 2 bases from V and 4 bases from J, leaving 9 bases between. Germline V gives CDR1 MNHEY, CDR2 SVGAGI. The CDR3 has 14 residues. CDR3 amino acids: CASSYVVGGNTIYF. Written as DNA, the CDR3 is TGTGCCAGCAGTTACGTCGTGGGGGGAAACACCATATATTTT.

The chain recombines TRBV2 with TRBJ2-1, with D uncertain. Deletions cut 3 bases from V and 8 bases from J, with 11 bases between. The CDR3 is 13 amino acids. In germline, CDR1 is SNHLY, CDR2 FYNNEI. The CDR3: CASSEYALDEQFF. In nucleotides, the CDR3 is TGTGCCAGCAGTGAGTATGCGCTGGATGAGCAGTTCTTC.

The chain carries TRBV27 and TRBJ2-4; no definite D call. This CDR3 comprises 14 residues. Germline V gene data show CDR1 as MNHEY and CDR2 as SMNVEV (reference sequence). Trimming removed 5 bases at V and 3 bases at J, with 11 bases between. CDR3 amino acids: CASSRNSHKNIQYF. CDR3 bases: TGTGCCAGCAGTCGGAACAGTCACAAAAACATTCAGTACTTC.

This chain connects TRBV10-2 to TRBJ2-7, with D unresolved. Per the germline V gene, CDR1 is WSHSY and CDR2 is SAAADI. Trimming removed 5 bases at V and 1 base at J, with 6 bases between. The CDR3 is 12 amino acids. CDR3: CASSPQSYEQYF. CDR3 DNA: TGCGCCAGCAGTCCCCAGTCCTACGAGCAGTACTTC.

J is TRBJ1-1 and V is TRBV9; D is perhaps TRBD1 (6 bases). With 3 bases removed from V and 0 bases from J, the gap between germline ends came to 12 bases. Germline values: CDR1 SGDLS, CDR2 YYNGEE. CDR3 length equals 15 residues. The CDR3 sequence is CASSDLGALNTEAFF. The DNA of the CDR3 is TGTGCCAGCAGCGACCTGGGGGCCTTGAACACTGAAGCTTTCTTT.

The V call is TRBV18, the J call TRBJ1-2, with D maybe TRBD1 (5 bases). The CDR3 has 15 residues. The germline gives CDR1 KGHSH, CDR2 LQKENI. V was trimmed by 6 bases and J by 2 bases, leaving 16 bases between them. CDR3 nucleotides: TGTGCCAGCTCCCCTCCCACAGGCAACAACTATGGCTACACCTTC. It codes for CASSPPTGNNYGYTF.

The V gene is TRBV27, the J gene TRBJ2-7, with unresolved D. The CDR3 has 14 residues. Trimming left V 0 bases short and J 0 bases short, with 6 bases between. From germline, CDR1 is MNHEY and CDR2 SMNVEV (reference sequence). CDR3 in amino acids: CASSLSQVSYEQYF. The CDR3 DNA is TGTGCCAGCAGTTTATCCCAGGTCTCCTACGAGCAGTACTTC.

The gene calls are TRBV27 and TRBJ2-1; 9 nucleotides align to TRBD2. This CDR3 region has 15 residues. With 1 base clipped from V and 7 bases from J, the junction kept 5 bases outside the gene matches. CDR1 and CDR2 from the germline V gene are MNHEY and SMNVEV (reference sequence). The CDR3 bases are TGTGCCAGCAGTTTATGGCTAGCGGGAATAAATGAGCAGTTCTTC. Amino acid sequence: CASSLWLAGINEQFF.

The chain couples TRBV10-1 to TRBJ2-7, with D perhaps TRBD1 (6 bases). The CDR3 contains 14 residues. V was cut by 0 bases and J by 6 bases, with 12 bases left in between. CDR1 and CDR2 (germline): WNHNN, SYGVQD (reference sequence). CDR3 coding DNA: TGCGCCAGCAGTGAGTCCCGGACAGATACCGAGCAGTACTTC. Translation gives CASSESRTDTEQYF.

V gene TRBV15 combines with J gene TRBJ2-1; 11 nucleotides line up with TRBD2. The length of the CDR3 is 17 residues. The V segment lost 1 base and the J segment 4 bases; nucleotides outside the gene matches: 6. Germline CDR1 LNHNV, CDR2 YYDKDF (reference sequence). The CDR3 nucleotides are TGTGCCACCAGCAGAGCCTCACTAGCGGGGGAATACAATGAGCAGTTCTTC. It encodes CATSRASLAGEYNEQFF.

The chain is built from TRBV5-8 and TRBJ1-6; D unclear. CDR3 size: 15 residues. The V gene's germline CDR1 is SGHTS and CDR2 YDEGEE. Between the trimmed V and J ends, which lost 5 bases and 3 bases, there was a span of 12 bases. CDR3 residues: CASRPASSYNSPLHF. CDR3 DNA: TGTGCCAGCAGACCGGCCTCGAGCTATAATTCACCCCTCCACTTT.

This sequence joins TRBV7-3 and TRBJ1-1, with a possible D match to TRBD1 (5 bases). Germline CDR1 SGHTA, CDR2 FQGTGA. With 5 bases removed from V and 4 bases from J, the gap between germline ends came to 11 bases. The CDR3 consists of 13 residues. CDR3 DNA: TGTGCCAGCAGCATCTCGGGGCCCACTGAAGCTTTCTTT. Residues: CASSISGPTEAFF.

This rearrangement joins TRBV6-1 to TRBJ2-1, with TRBD2 matching over 7 bases. Germline V gives CDR1 MNHNS, CDR2 SASEGT. The CDR3 loop spans 13 amino acids. After removal of 2 bases from V and 7 bases from J, the junction contained 2 bases not matched to a gene. The CDR3 here is CASSELRENEQFF. The CDR3 DNA follows: TGTGCCAGCAGTGAATTGCGGGAGAATGAGCAGTTCTTC.

The V call is TRBV29-1, the J call TRBJ1-1, with D unresolved. V was shortened by 6 bases and J by 0 bases, with 2 bases between the two germline ends. The germline V gene encodes CDR1 SQVTM and CDR2 ANQGSEA. CDR3 length: 10 amino acids. This CDR3 reads CSVLNTEAFF. As DNA, the CDR3 is TGCAGCGTCTTGAACACTGAAGCTTTCTTT.

J is TRBJ2-7 and V is TRBV6-2 or TRBV6-3, with D uncertain. The CDR3 has 13 residues. Germline V lookup: CDR1 MNHEY, CDR2 SVGEGT. The ends were cut back, 0 bases at V and 2 bases at J, with 5 bases in the middle. This chain's CDR3 is CASSYSPAYEQYF. The CDR3 DNA sequence: TGTGCCAGCAGTTACTCTCCAGCCTACGAGCAGTACTTC.

The V gene is TRBV10-1, the J gene TRBJ1-1; the match to TRBD1 covers 8 bases. Germline V gives CDR1 WNHNN, CDR2 SYGVQD (reference sequence). After removal of 6 bases from V and 3 bases from J, the junction contained 12 bases not matched to a gene. The CDR3 is 16 residues long. The CDR3 DNA reads TGCGCCAGCAGCCCGGTCAGGGGGCACAGGGACACTGAAGCTTTCTTT. As protein: CASSPVRGHRDTEAFF.

The chain is built from TRBV15 and TRBJ1-1; D possibly corresponds to TRBD1 (5 bases). V was clipped by 5 bases and J by 1 base, with 11 bases between them. The CDR3 is made up of 14 amino acids. The germline V gene encodes CDR1 LNHNV and CDR2 YYDKDF (reference sequence). CDR3 bases: TGTGCCACCAGCTCCAGGGTCGCGAACACTGAAGCTTTCTTT. Its protein product is CATSSRVANTEAFF.

V is TRBV21-1 and J is TRBJ2-4; the table gives TRBD2 as D, unverified against the DNA. TRBV21-1 is listed as a pseudogene. CDR3 length: 17 amino acids. CDR3 sequence: CASSSQGGEIAKNIQYF. CDR3 bases: TGTGCCAGCAGCTCCCAAGGGGGGGAAATAGCCAAAAACATTCAGTACTTC.

The V call is TRBV7-2, the J call TRBJ1-2, with D perhaps TRBD1 (6 bases). The CDR3 is 16 residues long. From germline, CDR1 is SGHTA and CDR2 FQGNSA. V dropped 1 base and J dropped 4 bases, with 16 bases sitting between them. CDR3 residues: CASSLGGTPIPYGYTF. The CDR3 nucleotides read TGTGCCAGCAGCTTAGGTGGGACACCCATTCCCTATGGCTACACCTTC.

The chain is built from TRBV2 and TRBJ2-7; D is uncertain. The V end lost 8 bases, the J end lost 2 bases, and 4 bases lay between the germline ends. The V gene's germline CDR1 is SNHLY and CDR2 FYNNEI. The length of the CDR3 is 10 residues. The CDR3 region has the DNA TGTGCCAGCGGCCCCTACGAGCAGTACTTC. Its translation is CASGPYEQYF.

This chain uses TRBV24-1 with TRBJ2-5; D is ambiguous. CDR3 length: 13 amino acids. CDR1 and CDR2 from the germline V gene are KGHDR and SFDVKD. V dropped 9 bases and J dropped 5 bases, with 15 bases sitting between them. CDR3 region: CATGSANGETQYF. In DNA form, the CDR3 reads TGTGCCACCGGATCTGCAAATGGGGAGACCCAGTACTTC.